This T cell receptor (beta chain) was identified in a study of control samples from healthy donors and cancer patients. This clone was recorded a few times. The CDR3 runs to 14 residues. Germline loops: CDR1 MGHDK, CDR2 SYGVNS. Trimming cost V 3 bases and J 5 bases, with 11 bases left between them. Method: immunoSEQ multiplex PCR; TCRdb's copy keeps in-frame clones and lacks some. The sample carries approximately 150,000 clones, approximately 91% recorded once. This rearrangement joins TRBV25-1 to TRBJ1-5, with D perhaps matching TRBD1 (6 bases). Sample: blood. The clonotype was recovered from a man aged 25 to 40 in good health. The CDR3: CASSDRDKDQPQHF. CDR3 bases: TGTGCCAGCAGTGACCGGGACAAGGATCAGCCCCAGCATTTT.